The 21 T cell receptor beta chains listed next were all sequenced from one sample in a study of tumor and adjacent non-tumor tissue in lung cancer. TCRbeta libraries were built with three rounds of nested PCR, modified from ARM-PCR. TCRdb ran MiXCR on the multiplex PCR reads and lists one entry per CDR3 protein. The repertoire holds over 130,000 distinct CDR3 sequences, approximately 66% seen once, with 15% to 20% in the top ten. RNA was extracted from bulk tissue without any cell sorting. The sample comprised lung tumor tissue. These receptors all come from a man aged 55-75 years with small cell lung cancer.

The chain recombines TRBV29-1 with TRBJ2-1; 14 bases agree with TRBD2. CDR3 length: 16 residues. V dropped 6 bases and J dropped 6; count of bases not matched to a gene: 10. Per the germline V gene, CDR1 is SQVTM and CDR2 is ANQGSEA. Here the CDR3 DNA reads TGCAGCGTAGCCGGGACTAGCGGGAGTCGCGGCAATGAGCAGTTCTTC. Amino acids: CSVAGTSGSRGNEQFF.

Concerning this clonotype itself: This could be a read error, since a much larger clone is one nucleotide away. The chain uses TRBV20-1 and TRBJ1-2, with D perhaps TRBD1 (5 bases). From germline, CDR1 is DFQATT and CDR2 SNEGSKA (reference sequence). This CDR3 contains 15 residues. Trimming removed 1 base at V and 5 bases at J, with 17 bases between. In DNA form, the CDR3 reads TGCAGTGCTAGAGGGGGCGACGGGGCGGATTATGGCTACACCTTC. This sequence encodes CSARGGDGADYGYTF.

Concerning this clonotype: This clone may be a read error of a much larger clone one base away. This sequence joins TRBV20-1 and TRBJ2-1, with D tentatively TRBD1 (5 bases). Germline loops: CDR1 DFQATT, CDR2 SNEGSKA (reference sequence). The CDR3 is 12 amino acids. Trimming removed 7 bases at V and 7 bases at J, with 14 bases between. Written as DNA, the CDR3 is TGCAGTGTTAGCCCCCCAGGGAATGAGCAGTTCTTC. Protein: CSVSPPGNEQFF.

About this clonotype itself: One end of the junction does not line up with germline, which may come from a read error. The V call is TRBV20-1, the J call TRBJ1-5; D is possibly TRBD1 (5 bases). Germline V lookup: CDR1 DFQATT, CDR2 SNEGSKA (reference sequence). The CDR3 length is 13 residues. The CDR3 nucleotides are TGCATTGCTCCAGGGAGGAGCAATCAGCCCAAGCATTTT. Translated, it gives CIAPGRSNQPKHF.

A word on this clonotype: The CDR3 carries no conserved terminal phenylalanine or tryptophan, so it likely arises from a read error. This chain connects TRBV6-1 to TRBJ2-3; D remains unclear. The CDR3 covers 13 residues. Between the trimmed V and J ends, which lost 1 base and 2 bases, there was a span of 4 bases. The V gene's germline CDR1 is MNHNS and CDR2 SASEGT. CDR3 amino acids: CASSEGITDTQYL. In DNA, the CDR3 is TGTGCCAGCAGTGAAGGGATCACAGATACGCAGTATTTA.

This clonotype has at least ten counts. The gene calls are TRBV11-2 and TRBJ2-5, with a possible D match to TRBD2 (6 bases). V was trimmed by 4 bases and J by 5 bases, leaving 11 bases between them. Germline CDR1 reads SGHAT; CDR2 reads FQNNGV. The CDR3 is made up of 13 amino acids. CDR3: CASSSGLGETQYF. As DNA, the CDR3 is TGTGCCAGCAGCTCGGGACTTGGGGAGACCCAGTACTTC.

Of note for this clonotype: One junction end disagrees with the germline gene, perhaps due to a read error. The V call is TRBV20-1, the J call TRBJ1-6, with unresolved D. Germline values: CDR1 DFQATT, CDR2 SNEGSKA (reference sequence). The CDR3 is 14 residues long. CDR3 nucleotides: TGCAGTGCTAGAGGAGTATCGTACAATTCACCCCCCCACTTT. Its protein is CSARGVSYNSPPHF.

Comment on this clonotype: The junction shows a germline mismatch at one end, possibly a read error. The chain carries TRBV11-2 and TRBJ2-2; 9 nucleotides match TRBD2. This CDR3 is 14 amino acids long. The germline V gene encodes CDR1 SGHAT and CDR2 FQNNGV. The CDR3: CANSQAGGPGEMFF. The CDR3, as DNA: TGTGCCAACAGCCAAGCGGGGGGACCCGGGGAGATGTTTTTT.

V and J are TRBV6-1 and TRBJ2-3; 9 positions agree with TRBD2. Trimming took 5 bases from V and 5 from J; bases not matched to a gene: 8. The CDR3 extends over 15 amino acids. Germline CDR1 reads MNHNS; CDR2 reads SASEGT. The CDR3 protein is CASSLSGLAGDTQYF. The CDR3 nucleotides are TGTGCCAGCAGTTTATCGGGACTAGCAGGAGATACGCAGTATTTT.

Of note for this clonotype: Germline and junction disagree at one end, which may indicate a read error. The chain joins TRBV10-2 to TRBJ1-1, with D possibly TRBD1 on 5 matching bases. The CDR3 contains 14 residues. CDR1 and CDR2 (germline): WSHSY, SAAADI. The DNA for the CDR3 is TGCGCCAGCAATGAGTCGGGGAGGGGTCCTGAAGCTTTCTTT. Translating gives CASNESGRGPEAFF.

This clonotype has more than one count but fewer than ten. CDR3 nucleotides: TGCGCCAGCAGCTTTAACTTAAGGGACACTGAAGCTTTCTTT. Amino acid sequence: CASSFNLRDTEAFF. The chain combines TRBV5-1 with TRBJ1-1; D not resolved. The CDR3 is 14 residues long. The germline gives CDR1 SGHRS, CDR2 YFSETQ. V gave up 2 bases and J gave up 3 bases, with 11 bases separating them.

Regarding this clonotype: One base away lies a much larger clone, so this may be a sequencing read error. CDR3 nucleotides: TGCAGCGTTGTTGGCGGGGCCTATTCTGGCTACACCTTC. Its translation is CSVVGGAYSGYTF. J is TRBJ1-2 and V is TRBV29-1, with D perhaps TRBD1 (5 bases). The CDR3 has 13 residues. V was shortened by 4 bases and J by 7 bases, with 16 bases between the two germline ends. Per germline, CDR1 SQVTM and CDR2 ANQGSEA. The whole variable domain, remainder taken from reference TRBV29-1 and TRBJ1-2, is SAVISQKPSRDICQRGTSLTIQCQVDSQVTMMFWYRQQPGQSLTLIATANQGSEATYESGFVIDKFPISRPNLTFSTLTVSNMSPEDSSIYLCSVVGGAYSGYTFGSGTRLTVV.

A note on this clonotype: Given the absence of the conserved phenylalanine or tryptophan at the CDR3 end, a read error is likely. This sequence joins TRBV5-1 and TRBJ2-7, with 9 bases identical to TRBD1. The CDR3 is 15 amino acids. V was pared by 5 bases and J by 6 bases, with 12 bases of the junction left unmatched. Per germline, CDR1 SGHRS and CDR2 YFSETQ. The CDR3, as DNA: TGCGCCAGCAGTTTATACTCGGGACAGGGATCCGAGCAGTACCTC. Its translation is CASSLYSGQGSEQYL.

This clonotype was found a few times. The rearrangement joins TRBV10-1 to TRBJ2-1; D is perhaps TRBD2 (6 bases). Per germline, CDR1 WNHNN and CDR2 SYGVQD (reference sequence). The CDR3 runs to 14 residues. V was clipped by 6 bases and J by 10 bases, with 19 bases between them. The CDR3 here is CASSLELASTEQFF. The CDR3 coding sequence is TGCGCCAGCAGCCTGGAGCTAGCGAGTACGGAGCAGTTCTTC.

Comments on this clonotype: The germline gene is not matched at one end of the junction; a read error may be the cause. The CDR3 DNA is TGTGCCAGCACCCGAGGGACAGCTAGCTACAGTGAGCAGTCCTTC. The encoded protein is CASTRGTASYSEQSF. The V and J genes are TRBV12-3 or TRBV12-4 and TRBJ2-1; 7 positions agree with TRBD1. The CDR3 spans 15 residues.

The V and J genes are TRBV11-2 and TRBJ2-1; D may be TRBD1 or TRBD2 (5 bases each). The V end lost 6 bases, the J end lost 6 bases, and 18 bases lay between the germline ends. From germline, CDR1 is SGHAT and CDR2 FQNNGV. CDR3 length: 15 amino acids. CDR3 residues: CASSARIGTINEQFF. CDR3 in DNA: TGTGCCAGCAGTGCCCGAATAGGGACCATCAATGAGCAGTTCTTC.

As to this clonotype: An end of the junction differs from the germline gene, which may be a read error. The CDR3 is CTSSLDHGGEQYF. The CDR3 DNA is TGTACCAGCAGCTTAGATCATGGGGGTGAGCAGTACTTC. The rearrangement links TRBV11-3 to TRBJ2-7, with D possibly being TRBD1 or TRBD2 (5 bases each). Looked up from germline, CDR1 is SGHNT and CDR2 is YENEEA. The CDR3 has 13 residues.

This clonotype was counted once. The gene calls are TRBV7-9 and TRBJ1-1; a weak D match, TRBD1 (5 bases). Germline loops: CDR1 SEHNR, CDR2 FQNEAQ (reference sequence). The CDR3 is made up of 15 amino acids. V was trimmed by 4 bases and J by 5 bases, leaving 17 bases between them. The CDR3 DNA follows: TGTGCCAGCAGCTCAGCCGGGGCCGTGGGGACTGAAGCTTTCTTT. Encoded protein: CASSSAGAVGTEAFF.

Worth noting for this clonotype: A much larger clone lies a single base off, so this may be a read error. The gene calls are TRBV20-1 and TRBJ2-2; TRBD2 matches 14 bases. This CDR3 has 16 residues. Germline values: CDR1 DFQATT, CDR2 SNEGSKA (reference sequence). CDR3 coding DNA: TGCAGTGTAACCGGGACTAGCGGGAGAGCCACCAGGGAGCTGTTTTTT. It codes for CSVTGTSGRATRELFF.

The chain has TRBV14 and TRBJ2-7, with TRBD2 as a possible D gene (5 bases). Germline loops: CDR1 SGHDN, CDR2 FVKESK. V was shortened by 11 bases and J by 0 bases, with 20 bases between the two germline ends. The CDR3 is made up of 15 amino acids. In DNA form, the CDR3 reads TGTGCCGGTAGCCAAGATCCGGGAAGCTCCTACGAGCAGTACTTC. This codes for CAGSQDPGSSYEQYF.

This clonotype was seen a few times. V is TRBV2 and J is TRBJ2-7, with D possibly being TRBD1 or TRBD2 (6 bases each). Trimming cost V 8 bases and J 1 base, with 12 bases left between them. Per germline, CDR1 SNHLY and CDR2 FYNNEI. This CDR3 is 13 amino acids long. The CDR3 loop reads CASVGGLSYEQYF. CDR3 sequence (DNA): TGTGCCAGCGTTGGGGGGCTGTCCTACGAGCAGTACTTC.